This T cell receptor beta chain was recorded in a study of OX40 agonist ivuxolimab in advanced cancers. Study details: Among those treated, three patients had partial responses, one with hepatocellular carcinoma and two with cutaneous melanoma. Notes on the study in general: At 0.1 to 3.0 mg/kg and by week 6, clonal expansion occurred in CD4+ and CD8+ blood T cells.

A remark on this clone: Antigen unknown.

Sequencing was performed with immunoSEQ multiplex PCR; in TCRdb, only in-frame clones are kept and a portion is missing. The table includes tens of thousands of clones, about 85% detected once. The sample was CD4+ or CD8+ T cells sorted from blood, taken in a trial of the OX40 agonist ivuxolimab. This receptor was identified in an adult with an advanced solid tumor such as melanoma, head and neck, liver or kidney cancer.

DNA for the CDR3: TGTGCCAGCAGCTTAGACCTTGGAGTCAATCAGCCCCAGCATTTT. Translation gives CASSLDLGVNQPQHF. This rearrangement joins TRBV5-6 to TRBJ1-5; D gene unclear. V shed 2 bases and J shed 3 bases, with 12 bases lying between them. In germline, CDR1 is SGHDT, CDR2 YYEEEE. The CDR3 extends over 15 amino acids.